These 5 T cell receptor beta chains originate from one sample sequenced in a study of response to subunit inactivated influenza vaccine. TCRdb reanalysed the RT-PCR reads using MiXCR and keeps one entry per CDR3 protein. This sample carries hundreds of thousands of distinct CDR3 sequences, 15% to 18% of them seen once, and the ten largest clones take roughly 12%. This material consisted of PBMCs from blood, taken 11 to 12 days after vaccination. These receptor sequences come from a man aged 50 to 60 who received an inactivated influenza vaccine.

This clonotype was seen a handful of times. The chain combines TRBV29-1 with TRBJ2-7; D might be TRBD1 (5 bases). The CDR3 sequence is 12 residues long. Deletions cut 6 bases from V and 2 bases from J, with 11 bases between. The germline CDR1 and CDR2 sequences are SQVTM and ANQGSEA. The CDR3 loop reads CSVAQETYEQYF. DNA for the CDR3: TGCAGCGTCGCACAGGAAACCTACGAGCAGTACTTC.

The chain recombines TRBV2 with TRBJ1-5; maybe TRBD1 (6 bases). The CDR3 runs 14 residues. Trimming removed 5 bases at V and 7 bases at J, with 15 bases between. In germline, CDR1 is SNHLY, CDR2 FYNNEI. The CDR3 nucleotides read TGTGCCAGCAGTTTCGGGACATTCGTGCAGCCCCAGCATTTT. It encodes CASSFGTFVQPQHF.

The chain recombines TRBV5-1 with TRBJ2-7; no reliable D call. This CDR3 has 14 amino acids. With 1 base removed from V and 0 bases from J, the gap between germline ends came to 8 bases. Germline CDR1 reads SGHRS; CDR2 reads YFSETQ. The CDR3 sequence: CASSLQASSYEQYF. The CDR3 DNA reads TGCGCCAGCAGCTTGCAAGCAAGCTCCTACGAGCAGTACTTC.

This clonotype was detected only a few times. CDR3 bases: TGTGCCAGCAGCAAAGAGCGCCCAGGAGTCCTAGGACTAGCTTCCTACAATGAGCAGTTCTTC. Residues: CASSKERPGVLGLASYNEQFF. The chain combines TRBV21-1 with TRBJ2-1; the table gives TRBD2 as D, unverified against the DNA. TRBV21-1 is deemed a pseudogene. This CDR3 is 21 amino acids long.

In DNA form, the CDR3 reads TGCGCCAGCAGCTTGCTAGCGGGAAAAACCTACAATGAGCAGTTCTTC. This gives the protein CASSLLAGKTYNEQFF. The V gene is TRBV5-1, the J gene TRBJ2-1, with 9 bases lining up with TRBD2. CDR3 size: 16 residues. V shed 1 base and J 2 bases; nucleotides not matched to a gene: 4. Germline assignment: CDR1 SGHRS and CDR2 YFSETQ.